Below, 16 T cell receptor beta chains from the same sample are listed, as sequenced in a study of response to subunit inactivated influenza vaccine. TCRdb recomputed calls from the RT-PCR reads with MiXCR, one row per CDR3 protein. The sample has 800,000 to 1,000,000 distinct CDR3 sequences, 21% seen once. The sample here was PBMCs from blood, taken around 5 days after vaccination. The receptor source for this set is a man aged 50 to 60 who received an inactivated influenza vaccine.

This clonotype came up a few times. CDR3 DNA: TGCGCCAGCAGCCCAGAACCAGGGGGCACTGAAGCTTTCTTT. It yields the protein CASSPEPGGTEAFF. The gene calls are TRBV4-3 and TRBJ1-1, with TRBD1 matching over 7 bases. Trimming removed 4 bases from V and 4 bases from J; junction bases left unmatched: 6. The CDR3 totals 14 residues. The germline CDR1 and CDR2 sequences are LGHNA and YSLEER.

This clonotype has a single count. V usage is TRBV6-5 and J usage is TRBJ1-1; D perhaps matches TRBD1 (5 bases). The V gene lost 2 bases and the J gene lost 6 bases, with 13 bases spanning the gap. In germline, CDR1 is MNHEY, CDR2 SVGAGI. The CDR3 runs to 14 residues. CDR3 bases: TGTGCCAGCAGTTACACCAGGTTGGGGGCTGAAGCTTTCTTT. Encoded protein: CASSYTRLGAEAFF.

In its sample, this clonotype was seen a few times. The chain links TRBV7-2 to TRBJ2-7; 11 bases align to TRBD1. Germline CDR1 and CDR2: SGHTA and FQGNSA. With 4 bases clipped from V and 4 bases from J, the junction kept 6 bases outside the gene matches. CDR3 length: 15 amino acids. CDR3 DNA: TGTGCCAGCAGCTCCTGGGACAGGGGGTTATACGAGCAGTACTTC. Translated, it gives CASSSWDRGLYEQYF.

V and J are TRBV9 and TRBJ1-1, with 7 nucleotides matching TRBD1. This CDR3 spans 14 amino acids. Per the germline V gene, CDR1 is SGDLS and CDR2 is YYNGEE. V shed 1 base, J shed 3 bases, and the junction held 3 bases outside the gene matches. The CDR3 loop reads CASSVRGRDTEAFF. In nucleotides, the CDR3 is TGTGCCAGCAGCGTAAGGGGGCGGGACACTGAAGCTTTCTTT.

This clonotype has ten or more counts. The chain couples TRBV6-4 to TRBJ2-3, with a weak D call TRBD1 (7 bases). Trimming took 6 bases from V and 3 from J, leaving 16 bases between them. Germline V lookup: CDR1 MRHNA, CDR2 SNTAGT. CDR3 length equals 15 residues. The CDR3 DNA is TGTGCCAGCAGCGAATCCAGGGGGGCTACAGATACGCAGTATTTT. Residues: CASSESRGATDTQYF.

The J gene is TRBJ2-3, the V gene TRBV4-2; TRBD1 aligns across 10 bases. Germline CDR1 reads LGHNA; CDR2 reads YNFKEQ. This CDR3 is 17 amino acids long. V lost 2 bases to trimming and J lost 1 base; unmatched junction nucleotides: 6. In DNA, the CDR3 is TGTGCCAGCAGCCAAATGGTGACAGGGGGCGGCACAGATACGCAGTATTTT. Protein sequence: CASSQMVTGGGTDTQYF.

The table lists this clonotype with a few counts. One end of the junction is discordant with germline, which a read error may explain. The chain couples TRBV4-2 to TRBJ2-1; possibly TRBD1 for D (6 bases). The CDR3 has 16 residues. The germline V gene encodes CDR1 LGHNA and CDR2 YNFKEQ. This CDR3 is CASSRLGLGTNNEQFF. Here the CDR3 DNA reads TGTGCCAGCAGCCGCCTCGGCCTCGGGACAAACAATGAGCAGTTCTTT.

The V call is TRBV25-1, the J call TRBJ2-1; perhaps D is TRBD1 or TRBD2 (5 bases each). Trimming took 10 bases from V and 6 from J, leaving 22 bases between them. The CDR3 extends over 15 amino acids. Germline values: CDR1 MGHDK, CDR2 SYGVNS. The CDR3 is CATTGWGSVGNEQFF. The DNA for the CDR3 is TGTGCCACTACCGGGTGGGGGTCCGTGGGCAATGAGCAGTTCTTC.

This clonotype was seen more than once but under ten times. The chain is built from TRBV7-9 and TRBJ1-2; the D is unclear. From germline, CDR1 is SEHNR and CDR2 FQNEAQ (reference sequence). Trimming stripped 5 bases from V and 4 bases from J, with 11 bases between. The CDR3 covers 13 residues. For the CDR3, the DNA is TGTGCCAGCAGCCCGGCCAGGCTCTATGGCTACACCTTC. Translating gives CASSPARLYGYTF.

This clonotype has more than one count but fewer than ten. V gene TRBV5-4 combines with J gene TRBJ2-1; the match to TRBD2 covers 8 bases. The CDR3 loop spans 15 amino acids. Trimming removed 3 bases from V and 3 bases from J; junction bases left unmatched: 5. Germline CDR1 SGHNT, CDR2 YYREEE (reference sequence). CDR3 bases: TGTGCCAGCAGCTCGACTAGCGATCACTACAATGAGCAGTTCTTC. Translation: CASSSTSDHYNEQFF.

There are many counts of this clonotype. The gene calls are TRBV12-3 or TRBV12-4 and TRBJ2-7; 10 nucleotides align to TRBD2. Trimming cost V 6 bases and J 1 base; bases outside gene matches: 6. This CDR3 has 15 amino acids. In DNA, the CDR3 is TGTGCCAGCAGCCTAACTAGCGGGGATTCCTACGAGCAGTACTTC. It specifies CASSLTSGDSYEQYF.

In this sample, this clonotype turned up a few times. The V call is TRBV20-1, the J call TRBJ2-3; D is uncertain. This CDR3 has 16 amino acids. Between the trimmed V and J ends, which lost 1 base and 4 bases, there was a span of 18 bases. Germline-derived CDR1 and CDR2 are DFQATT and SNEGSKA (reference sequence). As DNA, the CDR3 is TGCAGTGCTAGAGTGGCCCGGGTAAGGATCCCAGATACGCAGTATTTT. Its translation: CSARVARVRIPDTQYF.

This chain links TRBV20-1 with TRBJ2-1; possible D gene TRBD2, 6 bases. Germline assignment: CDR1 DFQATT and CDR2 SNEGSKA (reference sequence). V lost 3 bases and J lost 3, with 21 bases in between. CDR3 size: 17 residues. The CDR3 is CSASPGVAAPIYNEQFF. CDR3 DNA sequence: TGCAGTGCTAGCCCCGGGGTAGCGGCCCCCATCTACAATGAGCAGTTCTTC.

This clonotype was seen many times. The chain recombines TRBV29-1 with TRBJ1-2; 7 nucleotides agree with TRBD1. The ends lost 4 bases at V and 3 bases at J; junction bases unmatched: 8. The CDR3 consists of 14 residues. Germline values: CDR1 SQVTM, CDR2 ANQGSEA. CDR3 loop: CSVVLTGFDYGYTF. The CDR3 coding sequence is TGCAGCGTTGTGTTGACAGGGTTTGACTATGGCTACACCTTC.

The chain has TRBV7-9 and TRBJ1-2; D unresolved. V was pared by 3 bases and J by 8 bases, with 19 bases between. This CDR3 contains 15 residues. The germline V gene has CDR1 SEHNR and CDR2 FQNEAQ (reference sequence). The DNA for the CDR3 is TGTGCCAGCAGCTTCACAGCGGGTGGTTCTGTCGGCTACACCTTC. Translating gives CASSFTAGGSVGYTF.

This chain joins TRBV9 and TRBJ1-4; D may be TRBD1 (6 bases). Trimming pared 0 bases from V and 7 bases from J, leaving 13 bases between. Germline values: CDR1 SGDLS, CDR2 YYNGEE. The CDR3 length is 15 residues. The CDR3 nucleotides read TGTGCCAGCAGCGTAGAGGGGGAGTGGAGTGAAAAACTGTTTTTT. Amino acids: CASSVEGEWSEKLFF.